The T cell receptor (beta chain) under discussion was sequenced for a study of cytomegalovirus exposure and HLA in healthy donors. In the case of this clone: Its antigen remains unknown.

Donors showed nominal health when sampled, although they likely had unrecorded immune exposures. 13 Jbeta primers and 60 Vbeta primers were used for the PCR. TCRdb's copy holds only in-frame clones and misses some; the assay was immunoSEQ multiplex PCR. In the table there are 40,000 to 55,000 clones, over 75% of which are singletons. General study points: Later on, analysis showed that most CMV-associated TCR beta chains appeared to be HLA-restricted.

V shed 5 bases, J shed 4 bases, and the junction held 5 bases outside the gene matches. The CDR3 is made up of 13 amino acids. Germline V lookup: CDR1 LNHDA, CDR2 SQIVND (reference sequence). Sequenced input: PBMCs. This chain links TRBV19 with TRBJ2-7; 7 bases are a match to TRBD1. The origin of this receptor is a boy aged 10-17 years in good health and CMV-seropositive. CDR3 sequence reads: CASSPRDSYEQYF. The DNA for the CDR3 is TGTGCCAGTAGTCCCCGGGACAGTTACGAGCAGTACTTC.